This record covers a single TCR beta chain. The antigen is unknown. Method: immunoSEQ multiplex PCR; TCRdb's copy keeps in-frame clones and lacks some. The table has 30,000 to 35,000 clones, approximately 89% seen once. The source of the sample is a study of a mutant IDH1 vaccine in newly diagnosed glioma. The V gene's germline CDR1 is KGHSH and CDR2 LQKENI. Germline trimming cut 3 bases from V and 4 bases from J; bases unmatched to any gene: 4. The CDR3 totals 14 residues. Time point meaning: week 47, end of study. Vaccine doses each comprised 300 ug of mutant IDH1 20-mer peptide, with topical imiquimod. There were eight vaccinations for patients, given in weeks 1, 3, 5, 7, 11, 15, 19 and 23. Donor diagnoses consisted of new WHO grade 3 or 4 IDH1-mutant, ATRX-lost astrocytomas.

The rearrangement links TRBV18 to TRBJ2-7, with 9 positions matching TRBD1. This sample comprised PBMCs, obtained from a glioma patient whose treatment included an IDH1 peptide vaccine. This receptor was taken from a man aged 40-55 years with glioma. CDR3 nucleotide sequence: TGTGCCAGCTCACCGGACAGGGGCGTATACGAGCAGTACTTC. Translated, it gives CASSPDRGVYEQYF.